This T cell receptor (beta chain) was sequenced for a study of graft-versus-host responses after intestinal transplantation. Regarding the study as a whole: Maximum circulating GvH clone levels tracked with early post-transplant HvG decreases. Present in recipient marrow, GvH clones included some that appeared first in ileum or blood.

A remark on this clone: Its antigen is as yet unknown.

Profiled with immunoSEQ multiplex PCR; TCRdb holds only in-frame clones, not every one. The top ten hold 1.5% to 2% of the sample, which has 15,000 to 20,000 clones, over 75% seen once. The TCR originated in a human patient who received an intestinal transplant, so some T cells may come from the graft donor. The material was PBMCs, obtained 14 days after transplant.

DNA of the CDR3: TGTGCCAGTAGTCTACGGACAGGCACAGATACGCAGTATTTT. Protein: CASSLRTGTDTQYF. The genes are TRBV19 and TRBJ2-3; D is perhaps TRBD1 (6 bases). In germline, CDR1 is LNHDA, CDR2 SQIVND (reference sequence). This CDR3 region has 14 residues. Trimming pared 5 bases from V and 1 base from J, leaving 10 bases between.